The rows below give T cell receptor beta chains drawn from one sample of a study of regulatory T cells in long-lasting Graves disease. TCRdb re-called the multiplex PCR reads with MiXCR, one entry per CDR3 protein. The sample has 430,000 or so distinct CDR3 sequences; roughly a fifth are singletons. This sample comprised peripheral blood mononuclear cells (PBMCs), obtained when the disease was refractory, from a patient treated with antithyroid drugs. These receptors were collected from a female donor with Graves disease. Each CDR3 is given with its conserved first and last residue. The D gene is left open where the match is weak. Part of the rows lack a size; the others show once, few, many or a class for expanded clones.

TRBD2 | TRBJ2-7 | TRBV11-2 | many | TGTGCCAGCAGCTTAAGGGGCGGGAGAGAATGCGAGCAGTACTTC | CASSLRGGRECEQYF
- | TRBJ1-4 | TRBV2 | many | TGTGCCAGCAGCAAACAGGGACCCGTGCGAAAACTGTTTTTT | CASSKQGPVRKLFF
- | TRBJ2-7 | TRBV28 | many | TGTGCCAGCAGTTTGCGGGTATACGAGCAGTACTTC | CASSLRVYEQYF
- | TRBJ2-5 | TRBV7-9 | many | TGTGCCAGCAGCTTAGCGGGGGTTATCGAGACCCAGTACTTC | CASSLAGVIETQYF
TRBD1 | TRBJ2-3 | TRBV20-1 | - | TGCAGTGCTAGCCCCGGGACAGTGAACACAGATACGCAGTATTTT | CSASPGTVNTDTQYF
- | TRBJ1-1 | TRBV27 | many | TGTGCCAGCAGTATCAGGGAGAACACTGAAGCTTTCTTT | CASSIRENTEAFF
TRBD1 | TRBJ2-2 | TRBV5-6 | few | TGTGCCAGCAGCTTGGAAGGGACAGTCACCGGGGAGCTGTTTTTT | CASSLEGTVTGELFF
TRBD1 | TRBJ2-5 | TRBV7-9 | - | TGTGCCAGCAGCACGTGGGACAGGGGAGAGACCCAGTACTTC | CASSTWDRGETQYF
- | TRBJ2-5 | TRBV28 | many | TGTGCCAGCCGGTTCGAGATGGCGGGACCCCAAGAGACCCAGTACTTC | CASRFEMAGPQETQYF
TRBD1 | TRBJ1-6 | TRBV28 | many | TGTGCCAGCAGCCGGACAGGGACGGATTCACCCCTCCACTTT | CASSRTGTDSPLHF
TRBD1 | TRBJ2-5 | TRBV11-2 | - | TGTGCCAGCAGCAGGGGGCCGTACCAAGAGACCCAGTACTTC | CASSRGPYQETQYF
TRBD2 | TRBJ2-5 | TRBV20-1 | many | TGCAGTGCAGGGAGGGCGGGAGGAGAGACCCAGTACTTC | CSAGRAGGETQYF
TRBD1 | TRBJ1-2 | TRBV7-2 | many | TGTGCCAGCACCTTCGACAGGGCCTCCTCCGGCTACACCTTC | CASTFDRASSGYTF
- | TRBJ2-3 | TRBV2 | few | TGTGCCAGCAGCTTGGTTGTACACAGCACAGATACGCAGTATTTT | CASSLVVHSTDTQYF
- | TRBJ1-1 | TRBV20-1 | - | TGCAGTGCTATCGTCATTGGTCGGGACACTGAAGCTTTCTTT | CSAIVIGRDTEAFF
- | TRBJ2-5 | TRBV12-3/TRBV12-4 | few | TGTGCCAGCAGTTTAGAAGGGTCAGAGACCCAGTACTTC | CASSLEGSETQYF
- | TRBJ1-1 | TRBV3-1 | many | TGTGCCAGCAGCCTCCGGGGGACGGGGGGGACCACTGAAGCTTTCTTT | CASSLRGTGGTTEAFF
TRBD2 | TRBJ2-5 | TRBV18 | - | TGTGCCAGCTCACCTACGGGGTACCATGGACTAGCGGGAAGTCGGCAGACCCAGTACTTC | CASSPTGYHGLAGSRQTQYF
- | TRBJ1-4 | TRBV20-1 | - | TGCAGTGCGCCCGTATGGAAAGGGATCCCTTCTGGTAATGAAAAACTGTTTTTT | CSAPVWKGIPSGNEKLFF
- | TRBJ2-4 | TRBV28 | many | TGTGCCAGCAGTGTCTACGGGGATTTAGCCAAAAACATTCAGTACTTC | CASSVYGDLAKNIQYF
TRBD2 | TRBJ2-2 | TRBV6-1 | - | TGTGCCAGCACAATAGCGGGAGTCACCGGGGAGCTGTTTTTT | CASTIAGVTGELFF
TRBD1 | TRBJ1-6 | TRBV5-5 | few | TGTGCCAGCAGCCCTAAGGACAGGAGCTCCTATAATTCACCCCTCCACTTT | CASSPKDRSSYNSPLHF
- | TRBJ1-5 | TRBV28 | many | TGTGCCAGCAGCAGGGAGAGCTTAAGAGATCAGCCCCAGCATTTT | CASSRESLRDQPQHF
- | TRBJ1-6 | TRBV6-4 | few | TGTGCCAGCAGTGGAGCAGGGTCTTTCGGTCGGGATAATTCACCCCTCCACTTT | CASSGAGSFGRDNSPLHF
- | TRBJ1-1 | TRBV7-2 | many | TGTGCCAGCAGCCCCAAAGCCGGGGGCATCACTGAAGCTTTCTTT | CASSPKAGGITEAFF
TRBD2 | TRBJ2-2 | TRBV29-1 | - | TGCAGCGTTGAATTACAACAGCGGGAGGGGGCCGGGGAGCTGTTTTTT | CSVELQQREGAGELFF
- | TRBJ1-1 | TRBV2 | many | TGTGCCAGCCTCCTTTATTTGAACACTGAAGCTTTCTTT | CASLLYLNTEAFF
TRBD1 | TRBJ2-7 | TRBV19 | - | TGTGCCAGTAGTATTATTCCGGACAGGTCTTCCGAGCAGTACTTC | CASSIIPDRSSEQYF
TRBD2 | TRBJ2-7 | TRBV3-1 | - | TGTGCCAGCAGCCACGGGACTAGCGGGAGTAAGGAGCAGTACTTC | CASSHGTSGSKEQYF
- | TRBJ2-3 | TRBV28 | few | TGTGCCAGCAGTTTTTCTAGCACAGATACGCAGTATTTT | CASSFSSTDTQYF
- | TRBJ2-1 | TRBV7-3 | - | TGTGCCAGCAGCTATACTTATCAAGGGCGGGAAGAGCAGTTCTTC | CASSYTYQGREEQFF
TRBD1 | TRBJ1-1 | TRBV7-8 | few | TGTGCCAGTAGGACAGGGACGGCTTACACTGAAGCTTTCTTT | CASRTGTAYTEAFF
TRBD1 | TRBJ2-5 | TRBV20-1 | few | TGCAGTGCTAGAGACCGGGGACAGGGTGAGACCCAGTACTTC | CSARDRGQGETQYF
TRBD1 | TRBJ1-2 | TRBV28 | many | TGTGCCAGCACCGACGGGACAGTAGATGGCTACACCTTC | CASTDGTVDGYTF
- | TRBJ2-2 | TRBV4-1 | once | TGCGCCAGCAGCCAAGACCCCCCTGTACACACCGGGGAGCTGTTTTTT | CASSQDPPVHTGELFF
TRBD1 | TRBJ2-7 | TRBV29-1 | many | TGCAGCGCACGTTCCGGGACAGTCTCCTACGAGCAGTACTTC | CSARSGTVSYEQYF
- | TRBJ2-2 | TRBV5-5 | few | TGTGCCAGCAGGATCGCACCGAACACCGGGGAGCTGTTTTTT | CASRIAPNTGELFF
- | TRBJ1-1 | TRBV9 | few | TGTGCCAGCAGCGTCTGGGAGCACAGCGTGGAAGAAGCTTTCTTT | CASSVWEHSVEEAFF
- | TRBJ2-2 | TRBV12-3/TRBV12-4 | - | TGTGCCAGCAGTTTAGTATTAGGGGGAACCGGGGAGCTGTTTTTT | CASSLVLGGTGELFF
TRBD1 | TRBJ2-1 | TRBV4-1 | - | TGCGCCAGCAGCCTGGGACAGTCGCCCTCCTACAATGAGCAGTTCTTC | CASSLGQSPSYNEQFF
TRBD2 | TRBJ2-5 | TRBV2 | many | TGTGCCAGTGGTAGCGGGAGCGGTGAGACCCAGTACTTC | CASGSGSGETQYF
- | TRBJ2-7 | TRBV29-1 | many | TGCAGCGTTGCCCTCGGGGGGCTCTGGGAGCAGTACTTC | CSVALGGLWEQYF
TRBD2 | TRBJ2-7 | TRBV28 | many | TGTGCCAGCGTCGCTAGCGGGTCCCACGAGCAGTACTTC | CASVASGSHEQYF
- | TRBJ1-5 | TRBV18 | once | TGTGCCAGCTCCGAGGGGGGAGAACAGCCCCAGCATTTT | CASSEGGEQPQHF
TRBD1 | TRBJ1-5 | TRBV19 | - | TGTGCCAGTAGTATAGATAAGGACAGGGAAAGGCGCAATCAGCCCCAGCATTTT | CASSIDKDRERRNQPQHF
TRBD1 | TRBJ2-7 | TRBV7-6 | many | TGTGCCAGCAGCCCTGACTACAGGGGGCATGAGCAGTACTTC | CASSPDYRGHEQYF
- | TRBJ2-2 | TRBV13 | many | TGTGCCAGCAGCCAAGTCGGGAACACCGGGGAGCTGTTTTTT | CASSQVGNTGELFF
- | TRBJ2-3 | TRBV2 | few | TGTGCCAGCAGTACAGGGAGAACAGATACGCAGTATTTT | CASSTGRTDTQYF